The 21 T cell receptor beta chains below all came from one sample that was sequenced in a study of shared clonotypes between healthy human individuals. TCRdb's copy holds only in-frame clones and misses some; the assay was immunoSEQ multiplex PCR. The profile shows roughly 86,000 clones, approximately 75% of them singletons. The sequenced sample was memory CD8+ T cells sorted from blood. As to subset: CD45RO+ cells pooled with CCR7-negative TemRA cells. All receptors come from a man under 40 in good health.

The V and J genes are TRBV7-8 and TRBJ2-5; 10 positions match TRBD2. This CDR3 comprises 16 residues. V lost 1 base to trimming and J lost 4 bases; unmatched junction nucleotides: 6. CDR1 is SGHVS and CDR2 is FQNEAQ in the germline V gene. The DNA for the CDR3 is TGTGCCAGCAGCTTAGGGCTAGCGGGAGTAGGAGAGACCCAGTACTTC. Encoded protein: CASSLGLAGVGETQYF.

There are a few counts of this clone. The chain carries TRBV5-1 and TRBJ2-7; no reliable D call. The CDR3 runs 14 residues. Germline V CDR1 and CDR2: SGHRS, YFSETQ. Trimming removed 4 bases from V and 5 bases from J, with 16 bases in between. CDR3 DNA: TGCGCCAGCAGCGACGGCCTGTATACGGACGAGCAGTACTTC. It encodes CASSDGLYTDEQYF.

J is TRBJ2-7 and V is TRBV9; 9 nucleotides line up with TRBD1. Trimming cost V 3 bases and J 5 bases; bases outside gene matches: 9. The CDR3 runs 15 residues. CDR1 is SGDLS, CDR2 YYNGEE, per germline. CDR3 protein: CASSGGTGNIHEQYF. CDR3 nucleotide sequence: TGTGCCAGCAGCGGGGGGACAGGGAATATTCACGAGCAGTACTTC.

V is TRBV20-1 and J is TRBJ2-1, with unresolved D. The V end lost 3 bases, the J end lost 10 bases, and 10 bases lay between the germline ends. Germline V gives CDR1 DFQATT, CDR2 SNEGSKA (reference sequence). This CDR3 spans 11 amino acids. CDR3 sequence reads: CSASYVPEQFF. As DNA, the CDR3 is TGCAGTGCTAGTTACGTTCCCGAGCAGTTCTTC.

This clone was observed a handful of times. This chain joins TRBV27 and TRBJ2-1; D may be TRBD2 (5 bases). CDR3 length: 13 residues. Trimming left V 0 bases short and J 7 bases short, with 7 bases between. Germline V gene lookup returns CDR1 MNHEY and CDR2 SMNVEV (reference sequence). The CDR3 sequence: CASSLSPGNEQFF. The CDR3 DNA is TGTGCCAGCAGTTTATCGCCGGGGAATGAGCAGTTCTTC.

The chain joins TRBV6-5 to TRBJ2-7, with D possibly TRBD1 on 6 matching bases. CDR1 and CDR2 (germline): MNHEY, SVGAGI. This CDR3 contains 15 residues. Trimming shortened V by 6 bases and J by 0 bases, and 15 bases separated the two germline ends. The CDR3 spells CASSPDPRGSYEQYF. In DNA form, the CDR3 reads TGTGCCAGCAGCCCCGACCCCAGGGGCTCCTACGAGCAGTACTTC.

CDR3: CASSLDGTSGIGNEQFF. The CDR3 DNA sequence: TGTGCCAGCAGCTTAGACGGGACTAGCGGGATTGGCAATGAGCAGTTCTTC. This chain uses TRBV11-2 with TRBJ2-1; TRBD2 matches 13 bases. The germline V gene has CDR1 SGHAT and CDR2 FQNNGV. The CDR3 has 17 residues. The junction had 5 bases not matched to a gene; V was cut back by 0 bases and J by 6 bases. Full variable domain (remainder filled in from reference TRBV11-2 and TRBJ2-1): EAGVAQSPRYKIIEKRQSVAFWCNPISGHATLYWYQQILGQGPKLLIQFQNNGVVDDSQLPKDRFSAERLKGVDSTLKIQPAKLEDSAVYLCASSLDGTSGIGNEQFFGPGTRLTVL.

The V gene is TRBV5-5, the J gene TRBJ2-2, with D possibly matching TRBD1 (5 bases). The germline V and J ends were trimmed by 5 bases and 1 base, with 9 bases remaining between them. Germline V gives CDR1 SGHKS, CDR2 YYEKEE (reference sequence). The CDR3 is 14 amino acids. Here the CDR3 reads CASRKTVNTGELFF. Here the CDR3 DNA reads TGTGCCAGCAGAAAGACAGTGAACACCGGGGAGCTGTTTTTT.

This clone was observed a handful of times. This rearrangement joins TRBV11-2 to TRBJ2-2; 9 bases line up with TRBD2. V trimming: 0 bases; J trimming: 8 bases; junction bases outside the gene matches: 7. The CDR3 is 16 amino acids. Germline V gene lookup returns CDR1 SGHAT and CDR2 FQNNGV. For the CDR3, the DNA is TGTGCCAGCAGCTTAGAGATAGCGGGAGCCATGGGGGAGCTGTTTTTT. It codes for CASSLEIAGAMGELFF.

J is TRBJ1-1 and V is TRBV29-1, with no clear D. In germline, CDR1 is SQVTM, CDR2 ANQGSEA. Trimming took 0 bases from V and 0 from J, leaving 17 bases between them. The CDR3 length is 17 residues. CDR3 sequence reads: CSVEDLRPPPVNTEAFF. Written as DNA, the CDR3 is TGCAGCGTTGAAGATTTAAGACCCCCGCCGGTGAACACTGAAGCTTTCTTT. Variable domain in full (rest from reference TRBV29-1 and TRBJ1-1): SAVISQKPSRDICQRGTSLTIQCQVDSQVTMMFWYRQQPGQSLTLIATANQGSEATYESGFVIDKFPISRPNLTFSTLTVSNMSPEDSSIYLCSVEDLRPPPVNTEAFFGQGTRLTVV.

The chain carries TRBV14 and TRBJ1-1; 7 positions agree with TRBD1. This CDR3 region has 14 residues. J lost 2 bases, V lost 4 bases, and 4 bases had no gene match. CDR1 and CDR2 from the germline V gene are SGHDN and FVKESK. The CDR3 region has the DNA TGTGCCAGCAGCCTGGGGACAGCCAACACTGAAGCTTTCTTT. Its translation is CASSLGTANTEAFF.

This clone was counted many times. The chain carries TRBV5-6 and TRBJ2-1; D not certain. The CDR3 length is 13 residues. Germline V gives CDR1 SGHDT, CDR2 YYEEEE. The V gene lost 0 bases and the J gene lost 4 bases, with 5 bases spanning the gap. CDR3 residues: CASSLDEYNEQFF. The CDR3 DNA reads as TGTGCCAGCAGCTTGGACGAGTACAATGAGCAGTTCTTC.

This clone appeared many times. CDR3: CASMPGLAGADTQYF. CDR3 in DNA: TGTGCCAGCATGCCGGGACTAGCGGGAGCAGATACGCAGTATTTT. This chain uses TRBV6-1 with TRBJ2-3; TRBD2 agrees at 14 bases. V shed 7 bases, J shed 4 bases, and the junction held 4 bases outside the gene matches. The CDR3 contains 15 residues. The germline V gene has CDR1 MNHNS and CDR2 SASEGT.

This clone occurred a few times. The rearrangement joins TRBV7-8 to TRBJ2-3, with TRBD2 matching over 9 bases. The V and J ends lost 6 bases and 0 bases, in that order; junction bases with no gene match: 7. Germline V CDR1 and CDR2: SGHVS, FQNEAQ. The CDR3 runs 16 residues. The CDR3 nucleotides are TGTGCCAGCAGGGGGGAGCGGGAGGTCAGCACAGATACGCAGTATTTT. This encodes CASRGEREVSTDTQYF.

This clone has more than one count but fewer than ten. The V gene is TRBV4-3, the J gene TRBJ1-4; possibly TRBD1 for D (5 bases). The germline V gene encodes CDR1 LGHNA and CDR2 YSLEER. The CDR3 extends over 19 amino acids. V lost 0 bases to trimming and J lost 13 bases, with 30 bases between them. For the CDR3, the DNA is TGCGCCAGCAGCCAAGACCAATTAACAACAGCGGGTGCTATTGGGGGACTGTTTTTT. Translated, it gives CASSQDQLTTAGAIGGLFF.

The chain combines TRBV30 with TRBJ2-5; 7 nucleotides agree with TRBD2. This CDR3 has 14 amino acids. Per the germline V gene, CDR1 is GTSNPN and CDR2 is SVGIG (reference sequence). The V and J ends lost 1 base and 2 bases, in that order; junction bases with no gene match: 4. CDR3 nucleotides: TGTGCCTGGAGTGGGCTAGCGGTACAAGAGACCCAGTACTTC. Amino acid sequence: CAWSGLAVQETQYF.

Many counts were recorded for this clone. The V gene is TRBV5-4, the J gene TRBJ2-3, with no clear D. Trimming pared 0 bases from V and 2 bases from J, leaving 10 bases between. Germline CDR1 SGHNT, CDR2 YYREEE (reference sequence). This CDR3 has 15 amino acids. The CDR3 coding sequence is TGTGCCAGCAGCTTGGGGTGGACCGTCACAGATACGCAGTATTTT. It yields the protein CASSLGWTVTDTQYF.

This chain connects TRBV5-1 to TRBJ2-2; 9 positions agree with TRBD1. The CDR3 has 17 amino acids. The V segment lost 6 bases and the J segment 0 bases; nucleotides outside the gene matches: 9. The germline V gene encodes CDR1 SGHRS and CDR2 YFSETQ. CDR3 DNA sequence: TGCGCCAGCACAGTCCAACAGGGGGCCGCGAACACCGGGGAGCTGTTTTTT. Amino acid sequence: CASTVQQGAANTGELFF.

This clone was counted ten times or more. The V gene is TRBV7-9, the J gene TRBJ1-2, with D tentatively TRBD1 (6 bases). The V gene lost 2 bases and the J gene lost 5 bases, with 9 bases spanning the gap. Germline values: CDR1 SEHNR, CDR2 FQNEAQ (reference sequence). The CDR3 has 13 residues. CDR3 bases: TGTGCCAGCAGCTTACAGGGGCAGTATGGCTACACCTTC. Protein product: CASSLQGQYGYTF.

The V call is TRBV5-1, the J call TRBJ2-7, with 9 positions matching TRBD2. The germline V gene encodes CDR1 SGHRS and CDR2 YFSETQ. The CDR3 contains 16 residues. V shed 1 base, J shed 4 bases, and the junction held 9 bases outside the gene matches. CDR3 region: CASSLIGSGRGYEQYF. The CDR3, as DNA: TGCGCCAGCAGCTTGATTGGTAGCGGGAGAGGGTACGAGCAGTACTTC. The entire variable domain, with the rest obtained from reference TRBV5-1 and TRBJ2-7, is as follows: KAGVTQTPRYLIKTRGQQVTLSCSPISGHRSVSWYQQTPGQGLQFLFEYFSETQRNKGNFPGRFSGRQFSNSRSEMNVSTLELGDSALYLCASSLIGSGRGYEQYFGPGTRLTVT.

As regards this clone: With a far larger clone one base away, a read error is the likely cause. Additional DNA sequences in this sample encode the identical CDR3. The chain employs TRBV5-4 and TRBJ2-2, with 10 bases identical to TRBD2. Per the germline V gene, CDR1 is SGHNT and CDR2 is YYREEE (reference sequence). The CDR3 consists of 17 residues. The trim removed 1 base at V and 5 bases at J, leaving 8 bases unmatched. The CDR3 region is CASSLYGLAVGTGELFF. DNA for the CDR3: TGTGCCAGCAGCTTGTACGGACTAGCGGTGGGAACCGGGGAGCTGTTTTTT.